These T cell receptor beta chains were read from a single sample in a study of post-analysis software for immune sequencing data. One entry per CDR3 protein, called by TCRdb with MiXCR from the PCR reads. Among 750,000 to 950,000 distinct CDR3 sequences, approximately 50% were seen once, and the ten largest hold 4% to 5.5%. Sequencing input: blood. The origin of the receptors is a girl between 10 and 17 years old with multiple sclerosis. CDR3s include the opening cysteine and the closing phenylalanine or tryptophan. The D gene is left open where the match is weak. Only part of the rows carry a size: once, few, many, or a class if the clone is expanded.

CDR3 DNA,CDR3 protein,D gene,J gene,clone size,V gene
TGTGCCAGCTCATTCCGGGACAGGGGGATCCAAGAGACCCACTACTTC,CASSFRDRGIQETHYF,TRBD1,TRBJ2-5,.,TRBV18
TGCGCCAGCAGCCAAGATGGGCAGGCATCCTTCACCGGGGAACTGTTTTTT,CASSQDGQASFTGELFF,.,TRBJ2-2,.,TRBV4-1
TGTGCCAGCAGCTTAGAGGCCGGCTACTATGGCTACACCTTC,CASSLEAGYYGYTF,.,TRBJ1-2,.,TRBV7-9
TGTGCCAGCAGCCAAAGGGTGTCTACCTACGAGCAGTACTTC,CASSQRVSTYEQYF,.,TRBJ2-7,few,TRBV3-1
TGTGCCAGCAGTTTTATGGGGACAGTAAGGACTGAAGCTTTCTTT,CASSFMGTVRTEAFF,TRBD1,TRBJ1-1,.,TRBV12-3/TRBV12-4
TGTGCCGTCAGTGAAGTCAACTATGGCTACACCTTC,CAVSEVNYGYTF,.,TRBJ1-2,.,TRBV10-3
TGCGCCAGCAGCTTGAATGCTAACTATGGCTACACCTTC,CASSLNANYGYTF,.,TRBJ1-2,few,TRBV5-1
TGTGCCATCAGCCCCCAGGGGGGTGGCACTGAAGCTTTCTTT,CAISPQGGGTEAFF,TRBD1,TRBJ1-1,.,TRBV10-3
TGCGCCAGCAGCTTGGCCCCGGGCAGCGGCACAGATACGCAGTATTTT,CASSLAPGSGTDTQYF,.,TRBJ2-3,few,TRBV5-1
TGCGCCAGCGGCCTATTAAGGTCTACGGGAGGTCGTGAGCAGTTCTTC,CASGLLRSTGGREQFF,TRBD2,TRBJ2-1,.,TRBV5-1
TGTGCCAGCAGCCAAAAGCGGGTGATCTACAATGAGCAGTTCTTC,CASSQKRVIYNEQFF,.,TRBJ2-1,.,TRBV14
TGTGCCAGCAGGCAGACAGGGGGCGGGAATGAAAAACTGTTTTTT,CASRQTGGGNEKLFF,TRBD1,TRBJ1-4,.,TRBV6-5
TGTGCCAGCAGTTACGGGGGACAGGGGGCGCGTGGGGCCAACGTCCTGACTTTC,CASSYGGQGARGANVLTF,TRBD1,TRBJ2-6,few,TRBV6-5
TGCAGTGCTATTTTTGGGACTTTCGGCAATGAGCAGTTCTTC,CSAIFGTFGNEQFF,.,TRBJ2-1,.,TRBV20-1